This T cell receptor beta chain appears in the sequencing data of a study of B cell selection in AIRE deficiency. The sorted conventional CD4 T cells were gated as CD4+CD127+. CDR1 and CDR2 (germline): LNHDA, SQIVND (reference sequence). CDR3 length: 13 residues. The trim removed 6 bases at V and 6 bases at J, leaving 4 bases unmatched. The data were produced by immunoSEQ multiplex PCR, yet TCRdb's version contains in-frame clones alone and is incomplete. The sample contains about 24,000 clones, around 97% of which appear only once. The sample taken for sequencing was CD4+CD127+ conventional T cells sorted from PBMCs. The chain employs TRBV19 and TRBJ2-3; 9 nucleotides agree with TRBD2. The origin of this receptor is a human donor in good health. Here the CDR3 reads CASRLAGVDTQYF. CDR3 coding DNA: TGTGCCAGTAGGTTAGCGGGAGTGGATACGCAGTATTTT.